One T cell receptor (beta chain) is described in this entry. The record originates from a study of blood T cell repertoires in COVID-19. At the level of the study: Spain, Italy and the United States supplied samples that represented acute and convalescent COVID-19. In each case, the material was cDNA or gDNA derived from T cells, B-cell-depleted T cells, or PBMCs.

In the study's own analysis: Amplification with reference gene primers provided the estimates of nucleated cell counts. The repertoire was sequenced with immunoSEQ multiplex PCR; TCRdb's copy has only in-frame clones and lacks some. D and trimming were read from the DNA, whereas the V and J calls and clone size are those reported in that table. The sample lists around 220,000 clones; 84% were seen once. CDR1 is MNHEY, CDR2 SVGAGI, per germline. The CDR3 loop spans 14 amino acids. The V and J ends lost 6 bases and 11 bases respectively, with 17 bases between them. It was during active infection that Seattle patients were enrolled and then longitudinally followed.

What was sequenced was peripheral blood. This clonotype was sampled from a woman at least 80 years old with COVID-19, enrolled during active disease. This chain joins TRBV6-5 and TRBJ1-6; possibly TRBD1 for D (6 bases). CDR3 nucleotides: TGTGCCAGCAGGTTCCGGGACACAGCAGCACCCCTCCACTTT. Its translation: CASRFRDTAAPLHF.